This T cell receptor (beta chain) was sequenced for a study of CD8+ T cells in alopecia areata. Whole-study results and caveats: Against the mouse data, patients shared TCRs less clearly, possibly for HLA reasons.

The germline V and J ends were trimmed by 6 bases and 8 bases, with 13 bases remaining between them. Germline CDR1 DFQATT, CDR2 SNEGSKA (reference sequence). The CDR3 is 11 residues long. Sequencing relied on a cDNA template that was reverse transcribed from extracted RNA. Profiled with immunoSEQ multiplex PCR; TCRdb holds only in-frame clones, not every one. The sample includes 150,000 to 200,000 clones, 55% of them seen just once. Comments on this clone: Its antigen is currently unknown.

The sequenced sample was CD4+ T cells sorted from blood. The sequence derives from a human donor in good health. The chain joins TRBV20-1 to TRBJ1-2; D is unclear. In DNA, the CDR3 is TGCAGTGCGGACCGACAACAAGGCTACACCTTC. Translated, it gives CSADRQQGYTF.